This TCR beta chain derives from a study of CD8 T cells in ankylosing spondylitis. TCRdb independently ran MiXCR on the 5' RACE reads; one entry per CDR3 protein. The repertoire consists of 200,000 to 300,000 distinct CDR3 sequences, with approximately 11% occurring once and the leading ten covering around 7%. Study-wide results and caveats: The authors found the disease-linked clones to be CD8+ and relatively rare in peripheral blood. Previous work reported some of these motif variants in the synovial fluid and blood of reactive arthritis. Characteristic, it appeared, of ankylosing spondylitis blood was a TCR beta motif of eight highly homologous variants.

This clonotype was seen once. The antigen remains undetermined. Trimming stripped 3 bases from V and 0 bases from J, with 18 bases between. The CDR3 runs to 17 residues. Germline values: CDR1 SEHNR, CDR2 FQNEAQ (reference sequence). The sequencing input was blood, either unsorted or a sorted T cell fraction (not recorded which). The V gene is TRBV7-9, the J gene TRBJ2-7; D is unresolved. The sequence was obtained from a male donor with ankylosing spondylitis or in good health (not recorded which). CDR3 bases: TGTGCCAGCAGCTTCGCTGTGGGGTTACTTCGCTCCTACGAGCAGTACTTC. It specifies CASSFAVGLLRSYEQYF.